A selection of T cell receptor beta chains follows, all from one sample in a study of human T cells and chemical hapten exposure. TCRdb re-called the RACE reads through MiXCR, storing one row per CDR3 protein. The data contain around 56,000 distinct CDR3 sequences, more than 8% of them singletons. Sequences were derived from whole blood, sampled in connection with sensitization to the hapten diphenylcyclopropenone (DPC). The receptors were gathered from a man aged 40-49 years with alopecia areata. Some clones in this sample may be carry-over from other donors' samples. CDR3s include the opening cysteine and the closing phenylalanine or tryptophan. D genes are given only for firm matches. Clone size, where shown, is once, few, many, or a class for clones that have expanded.

J gene: TRBJ2-1; V gene: TRBV28; clone size: NA; D gene: TRBD2; CDR3 protein: CASRPSGGYNEQFF; CDR3 DNA: TGTGCCAGCAGGCCTAGCGGGGGTTACAATGAGCAGTTCTTC
J gene: TRBJ2-2; V gene: TRBV12-3/TRBV12-4; clone size: few; D gene: NA; CDR3 protein: CASSLSQGTGELFF; CDR3 DNA: TGTGCCAGCAGTCTGTCACAGGGTACCGGGGAGCTGTTTTTT
J gene: TRBJ1-2; V gene: TRBV12-3/TRBV12-4; clone size: many; D gene: TRBD1; CDR3 protein: CANTRPDRVYGYTF; CDR3 DNA: TGTGCCAACACCCGCCCCGACAGGGTCTATGGCTACACCTTC
J gene: TRBJ2-4; V gene: TRBV12-3/TRBV12-4; clone size: few; D gene: TRBD2; CDR3 protein: CASRETSGLAKNIQYF; CDR3 DNA: TGTGCCAGCAGGGAGACTAGCGGCCTAGCCAAAAACATTCAGTACTTC
J gene: TRBJ2-6; V gene: TRBV7-3; clone size: many; D gene: NA; CDR3 protein: CASSLYATAGLSGANVLTF; CDR3 DNA: TGTGCCAGCAGCTTATACGCCACCGCGGGCTTGTCTGGGGCCAACGTCCTGACTTTC
J gene: TRBJ2-7; V gene: TRBV6-2/TRBV6-3; clone size: many; D gene: TRBD2; CDR3 protein: CASSSGTSGYTYEQYF; CDR3 DNA: TGTGCCAGCAGTTCCGGGACTAGCGGATATACTTACGAGCAGTACTTC
J gene: TRBJ2-2; V gene: TRBV11-3; clone size: NA; D gene: NA; CDR3 protein: CASSLQGSTGELFF; CDR3 DNA: TGTGCCAGCAGCTTGCAGGGGAGCACCGGGGAGCTGTTTTTT
J gene: TRBJ2-3; V gene: TRBV9; clone size: many; D gene: NA; CDR3 protein: CASSGSGRADTQYF; CDR3 DNA: TGTGCCAGCAGCGGGAGTGGAAGGGCAGATACGCAGTATTTT
J gene: TRBJ2-3; V gene: TRBV27; clone size: few; D gene: TRBD1; CDR3 protein: CASSLSRGRDTQYF; CDR3 DNA: TGTGCCAGCAGTTTGTCCAGGGGGCGGGATACGCAGTATTTT
J gene: TRBJ2-3; V gene: TRBV5-8; clone size: NA; D gene: NA; CDR3 protein: CASSLSVRRDTQYF; CDR3 DNA: TGTGCCAGCAGCTTGTCGGTCCGTAGGGATACGCAGTATTTT
J gene: TRBJ1-5; V gene: TRBV6-5; clone size: many; D gene: NA; CDR3 protein: CASSYSIPQGSQPQHF; CDR3 DNA: TGTGCCAGCAGTTACTCGATCCCGCAGGGGAGTCAGCCCCAGCATTTT
J gene: TRBJ1-5; V gene: TRBV13; clone size: NA; D gene: TRBD1; CDR3 protein: CASSLRGTGGNQPQHF; CDR3 DNA: TGTGCCAGCAGCTTACGGGGGACAGGGGGCAATCAGCCCCAGCATTTT
J gene: TRBJ2-3; V gene: TRBV15; clone size: NA; D gene: NA; CDR3 protein: CATSSGVGGTDTQYF; CDR3 DNA: TGTGCCACCAGCAGCGGGGTAGGGGGCACAGATACGCAGTATTTT
J gene: TRBJ1-4; V gene: TRBV18; clone size: NA; D gene: NA; CDR3 protein: CASSLRGNWEKLFF; CDR3 DNA: TGTGCCAGCTCACTCCGGGGCAACTGGGAAAAACTGTTTTTT
J gene: TRBJ1-1; V gene: TRBV5-1; clone size: NA; D gene: TRBD1; CDR3 protein: CASSWGQGMNTEAFF; CDR3 DNA: TGCGCCAGCAGCTGGGGACAGGGAATGAACACTGAAGCTTTCTTT